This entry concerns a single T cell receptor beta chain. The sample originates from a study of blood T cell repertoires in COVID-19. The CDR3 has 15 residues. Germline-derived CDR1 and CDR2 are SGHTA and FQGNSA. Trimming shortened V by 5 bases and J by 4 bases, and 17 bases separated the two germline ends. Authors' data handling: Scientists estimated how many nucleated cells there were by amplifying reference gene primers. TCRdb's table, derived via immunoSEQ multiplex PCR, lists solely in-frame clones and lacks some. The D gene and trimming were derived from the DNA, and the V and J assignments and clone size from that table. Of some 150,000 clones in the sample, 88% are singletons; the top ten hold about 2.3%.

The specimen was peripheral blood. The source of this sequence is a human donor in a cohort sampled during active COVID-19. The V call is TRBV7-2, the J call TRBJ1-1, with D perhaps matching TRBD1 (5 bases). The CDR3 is CASSAGRGAGTEAFF. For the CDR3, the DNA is TGTGCCAGCAGCGCCGGTAGGGGCGCCGGCACTGAAGCTTTCTTT.